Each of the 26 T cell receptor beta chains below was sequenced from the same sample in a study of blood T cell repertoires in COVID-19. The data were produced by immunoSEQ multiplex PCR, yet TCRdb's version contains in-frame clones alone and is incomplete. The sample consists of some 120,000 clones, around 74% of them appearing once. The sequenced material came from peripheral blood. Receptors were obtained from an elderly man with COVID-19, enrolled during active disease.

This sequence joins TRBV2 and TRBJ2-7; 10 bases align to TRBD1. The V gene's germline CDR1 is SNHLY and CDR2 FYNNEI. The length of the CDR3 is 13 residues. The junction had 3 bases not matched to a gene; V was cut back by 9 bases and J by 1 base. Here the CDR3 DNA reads TGTGCCAGGGGGACAGGGGAATCCTACGAGCAGTACTTC. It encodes CARGTGESYEQYF. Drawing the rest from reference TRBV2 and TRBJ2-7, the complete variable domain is EPEVTQTPSHQVTQMGQEVILRCVPISNHLYFYWYRQILGQKVEFLVSFYNNEISEKSEIFDDQFSVERPDGSNFTLKIRSTKLEDSAMYFCARGTGESYEQYFGPGTRLTVT.

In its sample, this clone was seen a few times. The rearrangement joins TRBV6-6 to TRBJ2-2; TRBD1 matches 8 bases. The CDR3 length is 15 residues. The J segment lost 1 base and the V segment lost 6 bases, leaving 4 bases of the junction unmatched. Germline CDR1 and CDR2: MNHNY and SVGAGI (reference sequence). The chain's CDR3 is CASRQGQVNTGELFF. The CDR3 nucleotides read TGTGCCAGCAGACAGGGACAGGTGAACACCGGGGAGCTGTTTTTT.

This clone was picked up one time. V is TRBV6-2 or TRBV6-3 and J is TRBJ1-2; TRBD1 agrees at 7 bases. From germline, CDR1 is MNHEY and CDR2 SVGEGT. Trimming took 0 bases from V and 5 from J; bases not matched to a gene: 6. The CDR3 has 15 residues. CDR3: CASSYSTGPLYGYTF. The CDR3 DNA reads TGTGCCAGCAGTTACTCGACAGGGCCCCTTTATGGCTACACCTTC.

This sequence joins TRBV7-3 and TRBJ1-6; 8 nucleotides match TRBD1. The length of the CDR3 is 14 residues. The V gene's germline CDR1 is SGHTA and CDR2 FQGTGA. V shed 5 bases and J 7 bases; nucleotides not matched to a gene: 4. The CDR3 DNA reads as TGTGCCAGCAGCATGGGACAGGTCAATTCACCCCTCCACTTT. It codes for CASSMGQVNSPLHF.

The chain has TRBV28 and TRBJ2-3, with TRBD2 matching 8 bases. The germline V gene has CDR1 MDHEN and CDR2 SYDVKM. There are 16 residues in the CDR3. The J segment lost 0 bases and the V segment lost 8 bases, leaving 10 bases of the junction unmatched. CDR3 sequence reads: CASRPHSSGSTDTQYF. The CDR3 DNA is TGTGCCAGCCGACCCCATTCTAGCGGGAGCACAGATACGCAGTATTTT.

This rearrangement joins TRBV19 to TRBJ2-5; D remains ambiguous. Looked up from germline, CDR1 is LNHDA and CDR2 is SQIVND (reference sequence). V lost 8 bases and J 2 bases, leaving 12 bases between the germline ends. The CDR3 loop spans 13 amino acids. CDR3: CASSERGQETQYF. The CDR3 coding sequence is TGTGCCAGTTCGGAAAGAGGACAAGAGACCCAGTACTTC.

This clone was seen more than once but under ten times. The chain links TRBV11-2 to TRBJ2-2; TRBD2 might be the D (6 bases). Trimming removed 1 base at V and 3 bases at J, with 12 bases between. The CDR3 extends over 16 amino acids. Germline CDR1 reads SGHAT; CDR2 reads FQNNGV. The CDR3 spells CASSLVGGWDTGELFF. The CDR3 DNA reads TGTGCCAGCAGCTTAGTGGGAGGTTGGGACACCGGGGAGCTGTTTTTT.

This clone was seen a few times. CDR3 in DNA: TGTGCCACCAGTCTAGGGAGAGGGCCAGATACGCAGTATTTT. It encodes CATSLGRGPDTQYF. V is TRBV3-1 (or the pseudogene TRBV3-2) and J is TRBJ2-3; TRBD2 might be the D (5 bases). Deletions cut 10 bases from V and 4 bases from J, with 18 bases between. CDR1 is LGHDT, CDR2 YNNKEL, per germline (reference sequence). The CDR3 is made up of 14 amino acids.

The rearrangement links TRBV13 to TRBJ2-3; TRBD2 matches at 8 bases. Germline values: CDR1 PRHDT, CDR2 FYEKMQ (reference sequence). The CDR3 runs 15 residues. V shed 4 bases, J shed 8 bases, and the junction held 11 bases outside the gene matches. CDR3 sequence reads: CASSSLAAGGATQYF. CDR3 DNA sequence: TGTGCCAGCAGCTCACTAGCGGCGGGTGGAGCTACGCAGTATTTT.

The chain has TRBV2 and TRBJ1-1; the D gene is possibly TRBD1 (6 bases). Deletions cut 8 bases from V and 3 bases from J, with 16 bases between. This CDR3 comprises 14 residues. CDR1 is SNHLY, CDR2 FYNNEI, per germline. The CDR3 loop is CASHLEGGDTEAFF. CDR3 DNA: TGTGCCAGCCATCTTGAAGGGGGGGACACTGAAGCTTTCTTT.

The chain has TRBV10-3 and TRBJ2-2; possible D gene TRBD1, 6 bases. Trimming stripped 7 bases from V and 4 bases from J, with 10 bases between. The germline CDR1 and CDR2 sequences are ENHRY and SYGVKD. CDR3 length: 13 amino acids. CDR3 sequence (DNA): TGTGCCATCAAAGGACAGTCCACCGGGGAGCTGTTTTTT. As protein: CAIKGQSTGELFF.

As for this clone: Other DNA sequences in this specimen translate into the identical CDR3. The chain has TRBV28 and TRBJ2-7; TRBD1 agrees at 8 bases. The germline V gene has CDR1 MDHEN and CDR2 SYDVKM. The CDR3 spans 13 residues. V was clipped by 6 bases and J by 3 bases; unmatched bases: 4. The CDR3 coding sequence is TGTGCCAGCAGCTGGACAGGGAGCTACGAGCAGTACTTC. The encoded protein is CASSWTGSYEQYF.

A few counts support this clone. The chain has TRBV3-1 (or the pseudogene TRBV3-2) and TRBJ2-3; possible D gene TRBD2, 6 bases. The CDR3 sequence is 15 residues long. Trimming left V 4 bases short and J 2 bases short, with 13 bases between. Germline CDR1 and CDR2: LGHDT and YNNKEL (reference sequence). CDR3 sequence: CASSPWGDPTDTQYF. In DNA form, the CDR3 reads TGTGCCAGCAGCCCCTGGGGGGACCCCACAGATACGCAGTATTTT.

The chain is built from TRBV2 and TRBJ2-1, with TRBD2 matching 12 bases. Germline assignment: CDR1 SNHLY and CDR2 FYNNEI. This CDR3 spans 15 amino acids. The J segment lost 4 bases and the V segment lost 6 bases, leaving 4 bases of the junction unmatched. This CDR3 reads CASSSGTSGYNEQFF. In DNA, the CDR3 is TGTGCCAGCAGCTCCGGGACTAGCGGGTACAATGAGCAGTTCTTC.

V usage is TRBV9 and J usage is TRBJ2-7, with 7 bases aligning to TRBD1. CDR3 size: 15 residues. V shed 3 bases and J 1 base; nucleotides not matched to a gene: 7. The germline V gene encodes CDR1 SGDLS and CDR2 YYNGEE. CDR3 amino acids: CASSDRGGASYEQYF. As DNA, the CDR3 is TGTGCCAGCAGCGACCGAGGGGGCGCGTCCTACGAGCAGTACTTC.

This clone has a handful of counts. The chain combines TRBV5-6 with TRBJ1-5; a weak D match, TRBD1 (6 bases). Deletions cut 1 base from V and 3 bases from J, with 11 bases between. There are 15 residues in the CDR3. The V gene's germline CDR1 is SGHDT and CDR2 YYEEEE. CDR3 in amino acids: CASSLYGQLNQPQHF. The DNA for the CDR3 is TGTGCCAGCAGCTTGTATGGACAGCTCAATCAGCCCCAGCATTTT.

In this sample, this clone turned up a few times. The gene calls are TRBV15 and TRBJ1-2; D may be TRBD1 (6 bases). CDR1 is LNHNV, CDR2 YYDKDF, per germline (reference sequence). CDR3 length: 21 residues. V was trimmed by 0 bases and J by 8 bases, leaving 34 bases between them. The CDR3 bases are TGTGCCACCAGCAGAGATGGGGGCCCCCAGGGAGTTTACGGGTTTCCTAGGGGCTACACCTTC. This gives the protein CATSRDGGPQGVYGFPRGYTF.

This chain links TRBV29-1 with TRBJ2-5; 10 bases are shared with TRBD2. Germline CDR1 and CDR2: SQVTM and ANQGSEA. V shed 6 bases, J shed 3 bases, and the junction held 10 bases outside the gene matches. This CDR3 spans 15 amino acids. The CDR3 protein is CSVRYRTSGEETQYF. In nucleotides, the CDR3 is TGCAGCGTCCGCTACAGGACTAGCGGAGAAGAGACCCAGTACTTC.

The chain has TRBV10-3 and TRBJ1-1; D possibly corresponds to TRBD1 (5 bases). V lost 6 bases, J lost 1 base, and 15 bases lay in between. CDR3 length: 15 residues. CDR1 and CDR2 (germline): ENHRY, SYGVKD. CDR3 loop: CAISDGHKTNTEAFF. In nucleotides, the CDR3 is TGTGCCATCAGCGATGGACACAAGACGAACACTGAAGCTTTCTTT.

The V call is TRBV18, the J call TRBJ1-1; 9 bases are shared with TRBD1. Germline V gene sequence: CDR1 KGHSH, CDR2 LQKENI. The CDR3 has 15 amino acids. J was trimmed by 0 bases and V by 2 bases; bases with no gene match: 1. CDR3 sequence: CASSPGQGMNTEAFF. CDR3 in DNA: TGTGCCAGCTCACCAGGACAGGGGATGAACACTGAAGCTTTCTTT.

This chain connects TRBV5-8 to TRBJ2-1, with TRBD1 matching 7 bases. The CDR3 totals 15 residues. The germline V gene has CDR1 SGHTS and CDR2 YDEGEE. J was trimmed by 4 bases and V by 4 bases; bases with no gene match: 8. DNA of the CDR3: TGTGCCAGCAGCAAACAGGGGACCTCTTACAATGAGCAGTTCTTC. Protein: CASSKQGTSYNEQFF.

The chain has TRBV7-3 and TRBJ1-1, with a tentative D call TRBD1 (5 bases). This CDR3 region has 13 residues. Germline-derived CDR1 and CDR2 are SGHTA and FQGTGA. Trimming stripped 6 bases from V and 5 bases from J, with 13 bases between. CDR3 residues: CASRRQGGTEAFF. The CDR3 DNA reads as TGTGCCAGCAGGCGGCAGGGAGGAACTGAAGCTTTCTTT.

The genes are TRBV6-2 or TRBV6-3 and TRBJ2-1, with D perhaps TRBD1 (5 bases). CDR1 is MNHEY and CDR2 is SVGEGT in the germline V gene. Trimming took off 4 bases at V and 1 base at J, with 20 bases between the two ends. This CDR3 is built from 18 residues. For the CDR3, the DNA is TGTGCCAGCAGTTTTGGGGCCCTGGGGTTATTATCCTACAATGAGCAGTTCTTC. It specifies CASSFGALGLLSYNEQFF.

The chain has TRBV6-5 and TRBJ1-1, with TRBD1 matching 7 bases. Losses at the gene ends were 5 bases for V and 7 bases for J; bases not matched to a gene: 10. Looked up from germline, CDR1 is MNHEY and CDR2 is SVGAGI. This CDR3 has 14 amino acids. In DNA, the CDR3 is TGTGCCAGCAGTAGACAGGGTACTGAGCTTGAAGCTTTCTTT. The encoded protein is CASSRQGTELEAFF.

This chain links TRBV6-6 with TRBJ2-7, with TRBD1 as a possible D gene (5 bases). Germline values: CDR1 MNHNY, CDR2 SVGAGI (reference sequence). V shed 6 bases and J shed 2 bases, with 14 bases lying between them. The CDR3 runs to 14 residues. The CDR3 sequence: CASSRGDSPYEQYF. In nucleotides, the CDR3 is TGTGCCAGCAGCCGCGGAGACAGCCCCTACGAGCAGTACTTC.

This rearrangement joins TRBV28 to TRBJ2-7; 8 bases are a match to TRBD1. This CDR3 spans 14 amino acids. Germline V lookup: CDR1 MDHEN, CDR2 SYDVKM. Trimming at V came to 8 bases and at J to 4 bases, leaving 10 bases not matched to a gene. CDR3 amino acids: CASASGRGLYEQYF. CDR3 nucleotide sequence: TGTGCCAGCGCATCTGGCAGGGGGCTGTACGAGCAGTACTTC.